These T cell receptor beta chains were read from a single sample in a study of patients and donors after allogeneic stem cell transplantation. TCRdb re-analysed the RT-PCR reads in MiXCR, keeping a single row per CDR3 protein. The sample consists of 400,000 to 450,000 distinct CDR3 sequences, around 16% of them appearing once. The sequenced sample was blood, either unsorted or a sorted T cell fraction (not recorded which). The receptors originated from a human donor who was either an allogeneic HSCT recipient or a stem cell or donor lymphocyte infusion donor (not recorded which). It is not recorded whose cells these are; they may come from a transplant donor. CDR3s include the opening cysteine and the closing phenylalanine or tryptophan. Fields, in order: D gene, clone size, V gene, J gene, CDR3 DNA, CDR3 protein. A D gene is named only where the DNA matches it firmly. Clone size appears in some rows only: once, few, many, or a class for an expanded clone.

>.|.|TRBV4-3|TRBJ2-7
TGCGCCAGCAGCCACTCGCTGGGTCCCTACGAGCAGTACTTC
CASSHSLGPYEQYF
>TRBD2|few|TRBV20-1|TRBJ2-5
TGCAGTGCTACCCCCGGGGGGGGGCAGTACCAAGAGACCCAGTACTTC
CSATPGGGQYQETQYF
>.|few|TRBV20-1|TRBJ2-7
TGCAGTGCTAGAGATGAGGCGGAGCGGCCTCCCTACGAGCAGTACTTC
CSARDEAERPPYEQYF
>TRBD2|.|TRBV5-4|TRBJ2-1
TGTGCCAGCAGCTTGTCGCGTCTAGCGGGACCCAATGAGCAGTTCTTC
CASSLSRLAGPNEQFF
>.|.|TRBV18|TRBJ2-5
TGTGCCAGCTCACCCGCGCCAGGGAGAGAGACCCAGTACTTC
CASSPAPGRETQYF
>.|few|TRBV7-9|TRBJ2-7
TGTGCCAGCAGCTTAGATACTCCCTCCTGGAAGTACTTC
CASSLDTPSWKYF
>TRBD2|.|TRBV27|TRBJ2-3
TGTGCCAGCAGTTCCCCCCGGGCTAGCGGGAGAATAGCAGATACGCAGTATTTT
CASSSPRASGRIADTQYF
>.|.|TRBV5-1|TRBJ1-1
TGCGCCAGCAGCTTGGAGCCGGGCCGAACTGAAGCTTTCTTT
CASSLEPGRTEAFF
>TRBD2|.|TRBV20-1|TRBJ2-7
TGCAGTGCTCTACTAGCGGGGGGAGCCTACGAGCAGTACTTC
CSALLAGGAYEQYF
>.|.|TRBV21-1|TRBJ2-4
TGTGCCAGCAGCAAAGGGACAGGGAAAACCCTAGCCAAAAACATTCAGTACTTC
CASSKGTGKTLAKNIQYF
>.|few|TRBV6-5|TRBJ1-4
TGTGCCAGCAGTTACCGAGGGGCGAACAGGGTCGGAGAAAAACTGTTTTTT
CASSYRGANRVGEKLFF
>TRBD1|many|TRBV12-3/TRBV12-4|TRBJ1-5
TGTGCCAGCAGTTTGGCCAGGGGGAATCAGCCCCAGCATTTT
CASSLARGNQPQHF
>.|.|TRBV4-1|TRBJ2-5
TGCGCCAGCAGCCAACACGGGAACCCCAGGGGAGAGACCCAGTACTTC
CASSQHGNPRGETQYF
>.|few|TRBV4-2|TRBJ1-1
TGTGCCAGCAGCCAAGAGGACGGAAACACTGAAGCTTTCTTT
CASSQEDGNTEAFF
>TRBD2|.|TRBV11-3|TRBJ2-7
TGTGCCAGCAAAGGACTAGCGGAATACGAGCAGTACTTC
CASKGLAEYEQYF
>.|many|TRBV5-1|TRBJ1-2
TGCGCCAGCTCCCAGACAGAGTATGGCTACACCTTC
CASSQTEYGYTF
>TRBD2|few|TRBV20-1|TRBJ2-1
TGCAGTGCTATAGCGGGAGGAAGTGAGCAGTTCTTC
CSAIAGGSEQFF
>TRBD1|.|TRBV18|TRBJ2-1
TGTGCCAGCTCACCCCGGGACAGGGTCCCCCACCGAGACAATGAGCAGTTCTTC
CASSPRDRVPHRDNEQFF
>TRBD1|few|TRBV3-1|TRBJ2-7
TGTGCCAGCAGCAGTATACAGGGGGCCTACGAGCAGTACTTC
CASSSIQGAYEQYF
>TRBD2|.|TRBV7-3|TRBJ2-1
TGTGCCAGCGCCTTGGGGGGGAACTCCTACAATGAGCAGTTCTTC
CASALGGNSYNEQFF
>TRBD2|.|TRBV20-1|TRBJ2-3
TGCAGTGCTACCCCGCCGGGACTAGCGTTAGCAGATACGCAGTATTTT
CSATPPGLALADTQYF
>.|.|TRBV4-1|TRBJ1-2
TGCGCCAGCAGCCAAGTCACAGGGTCCGCCTATGGCTACACCTTC
CASSQVTGSAYGYTF
>.|.|TRBV7-9|TRBJ2-6
TGTGCCAGCAGGGCTTCAACGGGGGGGGCCAACGTCCTGACTTTC
CASRASTGGANVLTF
>TRBD2|few|TRBV10-3|TRBJ2-3
TGTGCCATCAGTGAGTCCTTGACTAGCATGACAGATACGCAGTATTTT
CAISESLTSMTDTQYF
>.|.|TRBV5-1|TRBJ2-2
TGCGCCAGCAGCTTTGTTCGTCCGGGAGTCTCGAACACCGGGGAGCTGTTTTTT
CASSFVRPGVSNTGELFF
>.|.|TRBV7-3|TRBJ2-1
TGTGCCAGCAGCCTTGGGCATCCGATGAGCTCCTACAATGAGCAGTTCTTC
CASSLGHPMSSYNEQFF
>TRBD1|once|TRBV3-1|TRBJ2-3
TGTGCCAGCAGCCCCGACAGGGTAAGCACAGATACGCAGTATTTT
CASSPDRVSTDTQYF
>.|few|TRBV7-9|TRBJ1-4
TGTGCCAGCAGCCCTCGACTCAAACTGTTTTTT
CASSPRLKLFF
>.|.|TRBV5-1|TRBJ2-5
TGCGCCAGCAGCTTGGGGGCCTGGGCAGGAGCCCAAGAGACCCAGTACTTC
CASSLGAWAGAQETQYF
>TRBD2|once|TRBV6-1|TRBJ2-5
TGTGCCAGCAGGTTAACCGGGACTAGTAGCGAGACCCAGTACTTC
CASRLTGTSSETQYF
>.|.|TRBV5-1|TRBJ2-1
TGCGCCAGCAGCTCCTCAAGTCCTCGGGGTTACAATGAGCAGTTCTTC
CASSSSSPRGYNEQFF
>.|many|TRBV18|TRBJ2-1
TGTGCCAGCTCACCAGGTCCCACGCAGTTCTTC
CASSPGPTQFF
>TRBD1|few|TRBV20-1|TRBJ2-3
TGCAGCGTAACCTCAGGGGGCTTTGGGACAGATACGCAGTATTTT
CSVTSGGFGTDTQYF
>TRBD1|.|TRBV2|TRBJ1-1
TGTGCCAGCAGTAAGAACAGGGGGCTAAACACTGAAGCTTTCTTT
CASSKNRGLNTEAFF
>.|few|TRBV28|TRBJ1-2
TGTGCCACCTCGGGGGAGGGCTACACCTTC
CATSGEGYTF
>.|.|TRBV28|TRBJ1-2
TGTGCCAGCAGCCGTGAAACAGCGGGGGGCCACTCCTATGGCTACACCTTC
CASSRETAGGHSYGYTF
>.|many|TRBV5-1|TRBJ1-5
TGCGCCAGCAGCTTGGGACAGAGTTCCAATCAGCCCCAGCATTTT
CASSLGQSSNQPQHF
>TRBD2|.|TRBV11-3|TRBJ2-7
TGTGCCAGCAGCTTTGGACTAGCGGGAGGACCATCCTACGAGCAGTACTTC
CASSFGLAGGPSYEQYF
>.|few|TRBV7-6|TRBJ2-7
TGTGCCAGCAGCTTAGCGGCTGGGTTGGGGGCCCAGGGTTACGAGCAGTACTTC
CASSLAAGLGAQGYEQYF
>.|.|TRBV6-5|TRBJ2-1
TGTGCCAGCAGTTACTCGGGGGATTCCTACAATGAGCAGTTCTTC
CASSYSGDSYNEQFF